Included here is one TCR beta chain sequence, with context. The antigen is not known. This sample is part of a study of T cell repertoires in cytomegalovirus infection. In the study overall: Researchers turned to recently identified HLA-C-restricted CMV epitopes as well as well-studied HLA-B-restricted ones.

Study conclusions and caveats: Individuals carrying CMV plus the relevant HLA were identified by cumulative frequency of public TCR beta families.

Via MiXCR, TCRdb re-called the reads, giving one row per CDR3 protein. Of just over 450,000 distinct CDR3 sequences listed, more than 40% are singletons. The CDR3 loop spans 13 amino acids. Deletions cut 6 bases from V and 5 bases from J, with 12 bases between. The clonotype comes from a human donor in good health (CMV status not recorded). Some clones in this sample may be carry-over from other donors' samples. V is TRBV12-3 or TRBV12-4 and J is TRBJ2-3; D not resolved. Sequenced material: cultured PBMCs, taken from culture after CMV antigen stimulation. Here the CDR3 reads CASRTFRRDTQYF. The CDR3 nucleotides are TGTGCCAGCAGAACATTCAGGAGAGATACGCAGTATTTT.